This T cell receptor beta chain was identified during a study of sequential checkpoint blockade in melanoma. Across the whole study: After both sequences, patients received maintenance nivolumab.

Treatment noted: randomized to nivolumab then ipilimumab (arm A) or the reverse (arm B). Patients had received no earlier DNA-damaging chemotherapy. From thawed PBMCs, live CD3+CD8+ cells negative for CD19 and CD56 were sorted. This clone has only a few counts. A read error is likely here: a far larger clone is one base away. The CDR3 extends over 16 amino acids. Germline V gives CDR1 SGHTA, CDR2 FQGNSA. V shed 5 bases and J shed 0 bases, with 16 bases lying between them. TCRdb's table, derived via immunoSEQ multiplex PCR, lists solely in-frame clones and lacks some. The table records over 10,000 clones, about 61% of them present only once.

This sequence originates from a human donor with melanoma. The sequences come from CD8+ T cells sorted from blood (inferred from file names), collected from a patient given nivolumab and ipilimumab in sequence. V usage is TRBV7-2 and J usage is TRBJ1-1; D gene uncertain. CDR3 sequence: CASSQAETEMNTEAFF. Written as DNA, the CDR3 is TGTGCCAGCAGCCAAGCCGAAACAGAGATGAACACTGAAGCTTTCTTT. Using reference TRBV7-2 and TRBJ1-1 for the parts outside the CDR3, the full variable domain is GAGVSQSPSNKVTEKGKDVELRCDPISGHTALYWYRQSLGQGLEFLIYFQGNSAPDKSGLPSDRFSAERTGGSVSTLTIQRTQQEDSAVYLCASSQAETEMNTEAFFGQGTRLTVV.